The 20 T cell receptor beta chains presented below share a single source sample, sequenced in a study of blood T cell repertoires in COVID-19. Clones were sequenced by immunoSEQ multiplex PCR, and TCRdb holds only the in-frame ones, with some missing. The table lists some 70,000 clones, 85% to 90% of them singletons. Sequencing was done on a sample of peripheral blood. The receptors were gathered from a man aged 50-59 years with active COVID-19.

The genes are TRBV28 and TRBJ1-2; no firm D call. The CDR3 is 13 residues long. With 8 bases removed from V and 1 base from J, the gap between germline ends came to 11 bases. Germline loops: CDR1 MDHEN, CDR2 SYDVKM. The CDR3: CASSAGYNYGYTF. The CDR3 region has the DNA TGTGCCAGCTCGGCCGGGTATAACTATGGCTACACCTTC.

The chain links TRBV5-1 to TRBJ2-3, with D possibly being TRBD2 (6 bases). This CDR3 contains 13 residues. The V gene lost 4 bases and the J gene lost 6 bases, with 12 bases spanning the gap. Germline CDR1 reads SGHRS; CDR2 reads YFSETQ. The CDR3 is CASSTGLLDTQYF. In DNA form, the CDR3 reads TGCGCCAGCAGCACGGGACTCCTCGATACGCAGTATTTT.

This clone was detected a few times. The rearrangement uses TRBV29-1 and TRBJ2-7, with TRBD1 matching over 9 bases. V was pared by 6 bases and J by 3 bases, with 12 bases of the junction left unmatched. CDR1 and CDR2 (germline): SQVTM, ANQGSEA. This CDR3 spans 15 amino acids. The CDR3 protein is CSVAGQGRVDYEQYF. The CDR3 DNA reads as TGCAGCGTCGCCGGACAGGGGCGGGTAGACTACGAGCAGTACTTC.

V usage is TRBV12-3 or TRBV12-4 and J usage is TRBJ2-7; D is unclear. V was cut by 1 base and J by 12 bases, with 13 bases left in between. The CDR3 is made up of 12 amino acids. Here the CDR3 reads CASSLGSRGLYF. CDR3 sequence (DNA): TGTGCCAGCAGTTTAGGCAGTCGTGGCTTGTACTTC.

The chain uses TRBV28 and TRBJ1-1; no clear D gene. Germline loops: CDR1 MDHEN, CDR2 SYDVKM. The CDR3 spans 14 residues. The V end was cut by 2 bases, the J end by 5 bases, with 12 bases between. The CDR3 nucleotides are TGTGCCAGCAGTTTAGAGGGTAAATGGACTGAAGCTTTCTTT. Translation: CASSLEGKWTEAFF.

V is TRBV5-4 and J is TRBJ2-7; 11 bases line up with TRBD2. Germline CDR1 is SGHNT and CDR2 is YYREEE (reference sequence). V lost 6 bases, J lost 3 bases, and 5 bases stayed unmatched. This CDR3 contains 14 residues. CDR3 nucleotides: TGTGCCAGCACCCTCGGGACTAGCGGCTACGAGCAGTACTTC. Protein: CASTLGTSGYEQYF. Full variable domain (missing parts from reference TRBV5-4 and TRBJ2-7): ETGVTQSPTHLIKTRGQQVTLRCSSQSGHNTVSWYQQALGQGPQFIFQYYREEENGRGNFPPRFSGLQFPNYSSELNVNALELDDSALYLCASTLGTSGYEQYFGPGTRLTVT.

The chain couples TRBV27 to TRBJ2-1; D perhaps matches TRBD2 (6 bases). The CDR3 runs 15 residues. CDR1 is MNHEY, CDR2 SMNVEV, per germline (reference sequence). The V and J ends lost 2 bases and 7 bases respectively, with 15 bases between them. CDR3 sequence: CASSLNSGRGNEQFF. The CDR3 bases are TGTGCCAGCAGTTTAAATTCGGGGCGGGGTAATGAGCAGTTCTTC.

This chain connects TRBV5-1 to TRBJ2-7, with 7 bases identical to TRBD1. Looked up from germline, CDR1 is SGHRS and CDR2 is YFSETQ. V trimming: 7 bases; J trimming: 7 bases; junction bases outside the gene matches: 14. This CDR3 is 14 amino acids long. CDR3 in DNA: TGCGCCAGCGCCCTGTTGGACAGGTCGAAGGAGCAGTACTTC. Translated: CASALLDRSKEQYF.

The chain couples TRBV5-1 to TRBJ2-7; tentatively, D is TRBD2 (5 bases). Trimming stripped 2 bases from V and 0 bases from J, with 12 bases between. Germline CDR1 and CDR2: SGHRS and YFSETQ. The CDR3 is 15 residues long. The CDR3 DNA follows: TGCGCCAGCAGCTTTCTTTCCGGGAACTCCTACGAGCAGTACTTC. Amino acid sequence: CASSFLSGNSYEQYF.

This clone showed up just a few times. The genes are TRBV7-2 and TRBJ1-3; TRBD1 might be the D (6 bases). The CDR3 covers 15 residues. Trimming took 7 bases from V and 0 from J, leaving 13 bases between them. Germline CDR1 reads SGHTA; CDR2 reads FQGNSA. The CDR3 is CASTGGPSSGNTIYF. DNA of the CDR3: TGTGCCAGCACGGGGGGGCCTAGCTCTGGAAACACCATATATTTT.

V gene TRBV9 combines with J gene TRBJ2-7, with TRBD2 identical over 10 bases. The CDR3 runs 15 residues. After removal of 0 bases from V and 5 bases from J, the junction contained 5 bases not matched to a gene. The germline V gene has CDR1 SGDLS and CDR2 YYNGEE. The CDR3 protein is CASSVAVAGGDEQYF. DNA for the CDR3: TGTGCCAGCAGCGTAGCGGTAGCGGGAGGCGACGAGCAGTACTTC.

The genes are TRBV18 and TRBJ1-1; D is possibly TRBD1 (5 bases). Trimming stripped 4 bases from V and 2 bases from J, with 8 bases between. This CDR3 is 13 amino acids long. The germline gives CDR1 KGHSH, CDR2 LQKENI. CDR3 in amino acids: CASSLQVNTEAFF. In DNA, the CDR3 is TGTGCCAGCTCACTACAGGTAAACACTGAAGCTTTCTTT.

The rearrangement joins TRBV28 to TRBJ2-1, with 9 bases fitting TRBD2. V was pared by 4 bases and J by 4 bases, with 8 bases of the junction left unmatched. This CDR3 spans 16 amino acids. Germline CDR1 and CDR2: MDHEN and SYDVKM. The CDR3 loop is CASSSPGTSMYNEQFF. CDR3 coding DNA: TGTGCCAGCAGTTCTCCCGGGACTAGCATGTACAATGAGCAGTTCTTC.

This chain connects TRBV2 to TRBJ2-1, with no clear D. CDR3 length: 11 amino acids. Trimming took off 8 bases at V and 4 bases at J, with 6 bases between the two ends. Looked up from germline, CDR1 is SNHLY and CDR2 is FYNNEI. This chain's CDR3 is CASGLYNEQFF. CDR3 nucleotide sequence: TGTGCCAGCGGGCTATACAATGAGCAGTTCTTC.

The chain uses TRBV7-2 and TRBJ1-2; D gene uncertain. Germline lookup yields CDR1 SGHTA and CDR2 FQGNSA. CDR3 length equals 13 residues. With 4 bases removed from V and 5 bases from J, the gap between germline ends came to 11 bases. CDR3 sequence: CASSSAGGYGYTF. CDR3 coding DNA: TGTGCCAGCAGCTCGGCGGGTGGGTATGGCTACACCTTC.

The V and J genes are TRBV14 and TRBJ1-6; 9 nucleotides agree with TRBD1. CDR3 length equals 17 residues. Germline V gene sequence: CDR1 SGHDN, CDR2 FVKESK. V shed 5 bases and J 5 bases; nucleotides not matched to a gene: 10. CDR3 bases: TGTGCCAGCAGCTTCCGGACAGGGGTAAAAGATAATTCACCCCTCCACTTT. It translates to CASSFRTGVKDNSPLHF.

The J gene is TRBJ2-5, the V gene TRBV6-2 or TRBV6-3, with 11 bases fitting TRBD2. The CDR3 runs 16 residues. J gave up 0 bases and V 4 bases, and 4 bases lay outside the gene matches. Per germline, CDR1 MNHEY and CDR2 SVGEGT. The DNA of the CDR3 is TGTGCCAGCAGTTTTCCGGGACTAGCGGACCAAGAGACCCAGTACTTC. Protein: CASSFPGLADQETQYF.

The J gene is TRBJ2-1, the V gene TRBV6-5; 9 positions agree with TRBD1. The germline gives CDR1 MNHEY, CDR2 SVGAGI. V was pared by 1 base and J by 6 bases, with 1 base of the junction left unmatched. The CDR3 covers 14 residues. Here the CDR3 reads CASSYLTGGNEQFF. The CDR3 region has the DNA TGTGCCAGCAGTTACTTGACAGGGGGCAATGAGCAGTTCTTC.

The chain has TRBV28 and TRBJ1-1, with 7 nucleotides matching TRBD1. There are 14 residues in the CDR3. Germline V gives CDR1 MDHEN, CDR2 SYDVKM. V trimming: 3 bases; J trimming: 7 bases; junction bases outside the gene matches: 8. The CDR3 sequence: CASSFNRGPDEAFF. The CDR3, as DNA: TGTGCCAGCAGTTTCAACAGGGGCCCCGATGAAGCTTTCTTT.

V is TRBV6-2 or TRBV6-3 and J is TRBJ2-7; D is unclear. The CDR3 totals 12 residues. V lost 2 bases and J lost 7, with 9 bases in between. Germline CDR1 reads MNHEY; CDR2 reads SVGEGT. CDR3 coding DNA: TGTGCCAGCAGTTACGGGCTCCTAGAGCAGTACTTC. Protein: CASSYGLLEQYF.